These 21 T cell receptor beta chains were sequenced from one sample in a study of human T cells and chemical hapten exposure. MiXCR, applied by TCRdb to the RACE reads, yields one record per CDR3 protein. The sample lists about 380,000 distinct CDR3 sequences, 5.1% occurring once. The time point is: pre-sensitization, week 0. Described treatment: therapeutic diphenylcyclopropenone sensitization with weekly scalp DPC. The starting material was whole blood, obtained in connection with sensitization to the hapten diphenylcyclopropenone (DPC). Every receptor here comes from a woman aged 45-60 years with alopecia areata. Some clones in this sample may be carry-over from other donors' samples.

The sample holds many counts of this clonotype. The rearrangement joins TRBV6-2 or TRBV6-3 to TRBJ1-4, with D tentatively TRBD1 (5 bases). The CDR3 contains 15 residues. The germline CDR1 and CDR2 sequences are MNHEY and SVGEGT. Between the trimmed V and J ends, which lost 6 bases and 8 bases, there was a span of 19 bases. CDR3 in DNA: TGTGCCAGCAGAACCGTCGGGGGTTCGGGCGAAAAACTGTTTTTT. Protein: CASRTVGGSGEKLFF.

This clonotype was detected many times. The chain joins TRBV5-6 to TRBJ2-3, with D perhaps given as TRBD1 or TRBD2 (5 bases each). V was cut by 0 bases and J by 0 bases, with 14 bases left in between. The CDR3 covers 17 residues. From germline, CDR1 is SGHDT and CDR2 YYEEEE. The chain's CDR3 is CASSLAINEGSTDTQYF. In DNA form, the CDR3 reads TGTGCCAGCAGCTTGGCCATCAACGAGGGGAGCACAGATACGCAGTATTTT.

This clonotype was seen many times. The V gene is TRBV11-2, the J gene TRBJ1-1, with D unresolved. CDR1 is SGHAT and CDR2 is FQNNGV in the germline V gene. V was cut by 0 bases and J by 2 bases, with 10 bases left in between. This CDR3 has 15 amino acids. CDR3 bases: TGTGCCAGCAGCTTAGATCCAAGTCCTAACACTGAAGCTTTCTTT. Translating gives CASSLDPSPNTEAFF.

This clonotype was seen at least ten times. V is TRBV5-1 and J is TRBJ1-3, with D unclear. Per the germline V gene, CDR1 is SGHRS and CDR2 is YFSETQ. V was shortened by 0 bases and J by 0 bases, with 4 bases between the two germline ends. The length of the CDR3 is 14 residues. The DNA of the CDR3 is TGCGCCAGCAGCTTGGACAGCTCTGGAAACACCATATATTTT. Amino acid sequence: CASSLDSSGNTIYF.

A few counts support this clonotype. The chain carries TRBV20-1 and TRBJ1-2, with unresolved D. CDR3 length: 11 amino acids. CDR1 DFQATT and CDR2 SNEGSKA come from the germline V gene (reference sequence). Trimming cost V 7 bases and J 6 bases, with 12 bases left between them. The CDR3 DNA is TGCAGTGTAGCAATTCCCAATGGCTACACCTTC. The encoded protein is CSVAIPNGYTF.

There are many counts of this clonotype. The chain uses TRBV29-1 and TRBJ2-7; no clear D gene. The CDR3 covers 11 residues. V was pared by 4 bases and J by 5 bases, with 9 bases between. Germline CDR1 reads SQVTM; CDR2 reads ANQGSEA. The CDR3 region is CSVVRGNEQYF. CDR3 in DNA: TGCAGCGTTGTGCGCGGAAACGAGCAGTACTTC.

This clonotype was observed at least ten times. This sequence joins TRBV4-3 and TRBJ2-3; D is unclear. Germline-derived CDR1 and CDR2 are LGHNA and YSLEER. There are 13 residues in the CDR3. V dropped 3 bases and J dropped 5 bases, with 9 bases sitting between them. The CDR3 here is CASSHLLGDTQYF. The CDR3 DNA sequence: TGCGCCAGCAGCCACCTATTAGGAGATACGCAGTATTTT.

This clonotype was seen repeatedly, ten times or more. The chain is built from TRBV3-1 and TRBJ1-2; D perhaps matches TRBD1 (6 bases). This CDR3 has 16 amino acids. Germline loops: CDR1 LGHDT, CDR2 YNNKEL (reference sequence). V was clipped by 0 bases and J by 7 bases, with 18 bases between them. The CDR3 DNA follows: TGTGCCAGCAGCCAAGATCCCCGACAGGCGCCCACTGGCTACACCTTC. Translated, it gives CASSQDPRQAPTGYTF.

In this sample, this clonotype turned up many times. In DNA form, the CDR3 reads TGTGCCAGCAGTTTAACAGGATCCATCAATCAGCCCCAGCATTTT. It is translated as CASSLTGSINQPQHF. This chain links TRBV28 with TRBJ1-5, with D possibly matching TRBD1 (5 bases). The V and J ends lost 2 bases and 3 bases respectively, with 11 bases between them. CDR1 is MDHEN, CDR2 SYDVKM, per germline. The CDR3 contains 15 residues.

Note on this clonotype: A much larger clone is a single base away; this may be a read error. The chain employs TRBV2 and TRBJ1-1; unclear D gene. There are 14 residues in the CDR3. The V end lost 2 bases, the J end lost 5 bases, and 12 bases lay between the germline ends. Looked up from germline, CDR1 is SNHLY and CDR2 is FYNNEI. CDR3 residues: CASSEFGGKTEAFF. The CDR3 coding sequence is TGTGCCAGCAGTGAATTTGGTGGAAAAACTGAAGCTTTCTTT.

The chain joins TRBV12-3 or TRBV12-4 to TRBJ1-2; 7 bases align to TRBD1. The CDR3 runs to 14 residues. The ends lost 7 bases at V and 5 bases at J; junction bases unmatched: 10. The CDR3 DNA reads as TGTGCCAGCACAATCCGGGACAGTCCTTATGGCTACACCTTC. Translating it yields CASTIRDSPYGYTF.

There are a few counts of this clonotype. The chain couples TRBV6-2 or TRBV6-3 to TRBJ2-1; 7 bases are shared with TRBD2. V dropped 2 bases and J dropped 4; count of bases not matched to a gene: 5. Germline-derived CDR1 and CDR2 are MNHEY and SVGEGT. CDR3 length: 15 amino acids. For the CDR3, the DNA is TGTGCCAGCAGTTACGGTCCTAGCGGATACAATGAGCAGTTCTTC. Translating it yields CASSYGPSGYNEQFF.

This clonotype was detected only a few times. The CDR3: CASSFAGDNQPQHF. The DNA for the CDR3 is TGTGCCAGCAGTTTCGCAGGTGACAATCAGCCCCAGCATTTT. The genes are TRBV12-3 or TRBV12-4 and TRBJ1-5; D remains ambiguous. Trimming left V 3 bases short and J 3 bases short, with 9 bases between. The CDR3 consists of 14 residues.

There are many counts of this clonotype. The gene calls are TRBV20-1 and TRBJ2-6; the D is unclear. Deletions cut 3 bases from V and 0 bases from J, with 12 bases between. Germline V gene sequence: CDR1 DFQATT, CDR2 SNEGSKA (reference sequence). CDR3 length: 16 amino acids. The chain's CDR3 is CSARPPGSSGANVLTF. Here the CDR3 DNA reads TGCAGTGCTAGGCCGCCCGGCAGCTCTGGGGCCAACGTCCTGACTTTC.

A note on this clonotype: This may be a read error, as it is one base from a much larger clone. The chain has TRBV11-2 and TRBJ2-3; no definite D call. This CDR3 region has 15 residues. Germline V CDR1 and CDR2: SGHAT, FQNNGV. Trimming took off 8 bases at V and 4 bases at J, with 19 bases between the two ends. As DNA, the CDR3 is TGTGCCAGCTCTGACTTGCGTCGGACCCCAGATACGCAGTATTTT. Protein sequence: CASSDLRRTPDTQYF.

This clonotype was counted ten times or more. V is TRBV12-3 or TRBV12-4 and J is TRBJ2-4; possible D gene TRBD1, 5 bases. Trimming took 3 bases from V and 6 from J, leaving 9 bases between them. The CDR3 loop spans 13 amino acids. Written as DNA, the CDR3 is TGTGCCAGCAGTTTGCAGGGTGGAAACATTCAGTACTTC. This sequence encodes CASSLQGGNIQYF.

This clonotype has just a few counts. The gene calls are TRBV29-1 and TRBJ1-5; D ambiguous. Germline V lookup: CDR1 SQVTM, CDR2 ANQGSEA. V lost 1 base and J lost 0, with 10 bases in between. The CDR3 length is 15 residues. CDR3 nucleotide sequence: TGCAGCGTTGAAGGATTTGAGGTTAGCAATCAGCCCCAGCATTTT. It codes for CSVEGFEVSNQPQHF.

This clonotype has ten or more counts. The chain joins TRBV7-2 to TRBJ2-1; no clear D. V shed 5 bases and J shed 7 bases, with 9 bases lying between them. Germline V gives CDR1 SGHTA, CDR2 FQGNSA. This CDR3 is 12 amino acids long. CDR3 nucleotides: TGTGCCAGCAGCCCGCTGAGGAATGAGCAGTTCTTC. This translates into CASSPLRNEQFF.

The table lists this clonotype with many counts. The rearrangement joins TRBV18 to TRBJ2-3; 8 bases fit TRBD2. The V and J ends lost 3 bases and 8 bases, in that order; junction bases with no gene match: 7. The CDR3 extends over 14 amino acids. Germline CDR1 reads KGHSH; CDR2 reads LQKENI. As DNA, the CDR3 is TGTGCCAGCTCACCGGGACTAGAACTTTTTACGCAGTATTTT. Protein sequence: CASSPGLELFTQYF.

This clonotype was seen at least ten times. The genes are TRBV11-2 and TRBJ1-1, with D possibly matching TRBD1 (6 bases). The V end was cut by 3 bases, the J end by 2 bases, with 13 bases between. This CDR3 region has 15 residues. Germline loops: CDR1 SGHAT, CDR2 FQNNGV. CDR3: CASSLDSSPNTEAFF. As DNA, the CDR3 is TGTGCCAGCAGCTTGGACAGTTCGCCCAACACTGAAGCTTTCTTT.

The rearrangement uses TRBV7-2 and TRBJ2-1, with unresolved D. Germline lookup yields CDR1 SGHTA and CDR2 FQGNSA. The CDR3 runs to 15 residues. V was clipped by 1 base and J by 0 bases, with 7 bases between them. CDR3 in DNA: TGTGCCAGCAGCTTAGTCTCCCGCTCCTACAATGAGCAGTTCTTC. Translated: CASSLVSRSYNEQFF. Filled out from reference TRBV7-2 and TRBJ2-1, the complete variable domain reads GAGVSQSPSNKVTEKGKDVELRCDPISGHTALYWYRQSLGQGLEFLIYFQGNSAPDKSGLPSDRFSAERTGGSVSTLTIQRTQQEDSAVYLCASSLVSRSYNEQFFGPGTRLTVL.